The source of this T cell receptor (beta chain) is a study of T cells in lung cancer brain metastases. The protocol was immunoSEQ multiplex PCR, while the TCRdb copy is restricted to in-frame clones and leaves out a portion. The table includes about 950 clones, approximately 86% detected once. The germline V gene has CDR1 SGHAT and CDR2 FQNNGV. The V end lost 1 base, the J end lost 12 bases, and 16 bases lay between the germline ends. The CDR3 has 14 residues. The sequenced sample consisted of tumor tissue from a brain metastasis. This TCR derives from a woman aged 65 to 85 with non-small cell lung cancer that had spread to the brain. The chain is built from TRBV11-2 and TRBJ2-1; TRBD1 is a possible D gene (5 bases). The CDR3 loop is CASSLAVQGTRQFF. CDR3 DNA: TGTGCCAGCAGCTTAGCAGTCCAGGGTACGAGGCAGTTCTTC.